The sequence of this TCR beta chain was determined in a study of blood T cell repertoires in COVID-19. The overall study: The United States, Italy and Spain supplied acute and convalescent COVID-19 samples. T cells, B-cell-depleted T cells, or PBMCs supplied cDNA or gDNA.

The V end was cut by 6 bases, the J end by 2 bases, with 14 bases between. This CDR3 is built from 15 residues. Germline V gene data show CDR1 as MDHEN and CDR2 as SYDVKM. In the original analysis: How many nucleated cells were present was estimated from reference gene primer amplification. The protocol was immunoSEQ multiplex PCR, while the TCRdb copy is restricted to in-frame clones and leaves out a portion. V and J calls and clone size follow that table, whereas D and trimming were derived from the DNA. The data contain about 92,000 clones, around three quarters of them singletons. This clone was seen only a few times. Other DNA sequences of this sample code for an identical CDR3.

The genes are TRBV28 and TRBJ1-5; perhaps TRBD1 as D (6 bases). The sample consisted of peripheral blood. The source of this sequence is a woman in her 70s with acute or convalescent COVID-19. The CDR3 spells CASSYPTGGNQPQHF. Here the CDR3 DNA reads TGTGCCAGCAGCTACCCGACAGGAGGCAATCAGCCCCAGCATTTT.